The 4 T cell receptor beta chains listed next were all sequenced from one sample in a study of CD8 T cells in ankylosing spondylitis (dated by TCRdb to the late 2010s). Library generation was performed with 5' RACE. TCRdb names Illumina HiSeq 2500 as the instrument used. TCRdb reprocessing: public reads trimmed at Q25 with fastp, clones called with MiXCR, in-frame beta chains kept. Each CDR3 protein gets just one entry, which takes the most common genes and DNA from the rows behind it. In all, the sample holds under 300,000 distinct CDR3 sequences, and 18% of those were seen once. The ten largest clonotypes hold around 30% of the sample. The sequencing input was blood, either unsorted or a sorted T cell fraction (not recorded which). Receptors were obtained from a male donor with ankylosing spondylitis or in good health (not recorded which).

The chain carries TRBV7-2 and TRBJ2-5; TRBD2 matches at 9 bases. The germline gives CDR1 SGHTA, CDR2 FQGNSA. The trim removed 2 bases at V and 4 bases at J, leaving 8 bases unmatched. The CDR3 has 16 residues. The CDR3 nucleotides read TGTGCCAGCAGCTTATTAGGACTAGCGATGCGAGAGACCCAGTACTTC. Its protein is CASSLLGLAMRETQYF.

The V and J genes are TRBV12-3 or TRBV12-4 and TRBJ2-7; 11 bases map to TRBD1. The CDR3 length is 14 residues. Unmatched junction bases numbered 1, after V lost 0 bases and J lost 6 bases. The CDR3 here is CASSLAGQGAEQYF. In DNA form, the CDR3 reads TGTGCCAGCAGTTTAGCAGGACAGGGGGCCGAGCAGTACTTC.

The chain carries TRBV5-6 and TRBJ2-7, with TRBD2 matching 7 bases. The germline CDR1 and CDR2 sequences are SGHDT and YYEEEE. The CDR3 is 17 amino acids. The V gene end was trimmed by 3 bases and the J gene end by 0 bases; junction bases not matched to a gene: 12. DNA of the CDR3: TGTGCCAGCAGCTCAGGGTCTAGCGGCATCAGCTCCTACGAGCAGTACTTC. It encodes CASSSGSSGISSYEQYF.

This clonotype was found a few times. The rearrangement joins TRBV9 to TRBJ2-5, with 8 bases matching TRBD1. V was clipped by 0 bases and J by 1 base; unmatched bases: 5. Per germline, CDR1 SGDLS and CDR2 YYNGEE. This CDR3 region has 16 residues. This chain's CDR3 is CASSVVGTGAQETQYF. CDR3 coding DNA: TGTGCCAGCAGCGTAGTTGGGACAGGAGCCCAAGAGACCCAGTACTTC.